One sample yielded the 8 T cell receptor beta chains listed below, sequenced in a study of post-analysis software for immune sequencing data. Sequencing libraries made from TCR beta cDNA carried unique molecular identifiers. In TCRdb, the PCR reads were re-called with MiXCR into one record per CDR3 protein. The sample comprises about 770,000 distinct CDR3 sequences, roughly 50% of which are singletons, and roughly 5.2% rests with the top ten. Their antigens are not known. Whole-study findings and limits: Higher frequency in patients than in controls was seen for roughly five TRBV segments, with TRBV5-6, TRBV5-1 and TRBV20-1 among them.

The sample consisted of blood. The source is a girl aged 10 to 17 with multiple sclerosis.

V is TRBV9 and J is TRBJ2-5; the match to TRBD1 covers 9 bases. The DNA end lines up better with TRBJ2-7; the J call may be wrong. Germline values: CDR1 SGDLS, CDR2 YYNGEE. The CDR3 covers 14 residues. DNA for the CDR3: TGTGCCAGCAGCGTGGGGACAGGGCCGAACGAGCAGTACTTC. Translation gives CASSVGTGPNEQYF.

The chain couples TRBV7-2 to TRBJ1-2; D is ambiguous. Germline V gives CDR1 SGHTA, CDR2 FQGNSA. The germline V and J ends were trimmed by 5 bases and 10 bases, with 20 bases remaining between them. The CDR3 loop spans 14 amino acids. The CDR3 protein is CASSLEVGGWDYTF. The CDR3 coding sequence is TGTGCCAGCAGCCTAGAGGTAGGCGGCTGGGACTACACCTTC.

The chain combines TRBV29-1 with TRBJ2-6, with 10 nucleotides matching TRBD1. The V gene's germline CDR1 is SQVTM and CDR2 ANQGSEA. The V segment lost 6 bases and the J segment 0 bases; nucleotides outside the gene matches: 5. This CDR3 contains 16 residues. Written as DNA, the CDR3 is TGCAGCGTGACATGGACAGGGGGCTCTGGGGCCAACGTCCTGACTTTC. As protein: CSVTWTGGSGANVLTF.

This clonotype was detected only a few times. The chain links TRBV7-2 to TRBJ2-1; D call uncertain. Germline loops: CDR1 SGHTA, CDR2 FQGNSA. V lost 6 bases, J lost 6 bases, and 12 bases lay in between. This CDR3 is built from 13 residues. CDR3 residues: CASRPRASNEQFF. The CDR3 nucleotides read TGTGCCAGCAGACCGAGAGCGAGCAATGAGCAGTTCTTC. Based on the CDR3 plus reference TRBV7-2 and TRBJ2-1, the full variable domain is GAGVSQSPSNKVTEKGKDVELRCDPISGHTALYWYRQSLGQGLEFLIYFQGNSAPDKSGLPSDRFSAERTGGSVSTLTIQRTQQEDSAVYLCASRPRASNEQFFGPGTRLTVL.

This clonotype was seen more than once but under ten times. CDR3 DNA sequence: TGTGCCAGCAGCCCGCGGGCGGGTGATCAAGAGACCCAGTACTTC. It codes for CASSPRAGDQETQYF. V and J are TRBV7-2 and TRBJ2-5, with D perhaps matching TRBD2 (5 bases). V was cut by 5 bases and J by 2 bases, with 15 bases left in between. The CDR3 contains 15 residues. CDR1 SGHTA and CDR2 FQGNSA come from the germline V gene.

This chain connects TRBV7-2 to TRBJ2-3; 7 bases align to TRBD1. This CDR3 has 14 residues. Germline V lookup: CDR1 SGHTA, CDR2 FQGNSA. Trimming at V came to 3 bases and at J to 2 bases, leaving 2 bases not matched to a gene. This CDR3 reads CASSFDRVTDTQYF. CDR3 in DNA: TGTGCCAGCAGCTTTGACAGGGTCACAGATACGCAGTATTTT. Supplemented by reference TRBV7-2 and TRBJ2-3, the full variable domain reads GAGVSQSPSNKVTEKGKDVELRCDPISGHTALYWYRQSLGQGLEFLIYFQGNSAPDKSGLPSDRFSAERTGGSVSTLTIQRTQQEDSAVYLCASSFDRVTDTQYFGPGTRLTVL.

The chain employs TRBV20-1 and TRBJ2-5, with 9 bases aligning to TRBD1. The trim removed 2 bases at V and 2 bases at J, leaving 3 bases unmatched. CDR1 and CDR2 (germline): DFQATT, SNEGSKA (reference sequence). The length of the CDR3 is 14 residues. CDR3 loop: CSARRDRVQETQYF. CDR3 nucleotide sequence: TGCAGTGCTAGAAGGGACAGGGTTCAAGAGACCCAGTACTTC.

The rearrangement uses TRBV9 and TRBJ1-1; 9 bases are a match to TRBD1. Trimming cost V 3 bases and J 4 bases; bases outside gene matches: 13. The CDR3 totals 17 residues. Germline assignment: CDR1 SGDLS and CDR2 YYNGEE. The CDR3 nucleotides are TGTGCCAGCAGCGCCGACGGGACAGGGTATTCAGTCACTGAAGCTTTCTTT. It specifies CASSADGTGYSVTEAFF.